This passage covers 26 T cell receptor beta chains from one sample sequenced in a study of regulatory T cells in long-lasting Graves disease. With iRepertoire HTBI primers and Arm-PCR of CDR3 regions, TCR beta libraries were built. MiXCR, run by TCRdb on the multiplex PCR reads, gives a single entry per CDR3 protein. This table holds fewer than 350,000 distinct CDR3 sequences, over 15% found once. Time point indicated: newly diagnosed GD, antithyroid drugs for less than 3 months. Isolated PBMC RNA provided the starting material for the TCR library. Here the sequenced sample was peripheral blood mononuclear cells (PBMCs), taken at new diagnosis, from a patient treated with antithyroid drugs. The receptors were sampled from a female donor with Graves disease.

The sample holds many counts of this clonotype. The chain couples TRBV12-3 or TRBV12-4 to TRBJ1-6; D remains ambiguous. CDR3 length: 15 residues. Trimming shortened V by 1 base and J by 6 bases, and 10 bases separated the two germline ends. In DNA form, the CDR3 reads TGTGCCAGCAGTTTAGACAACAGACCTAATTCACCCCTCCACTTT. Translating gives CASSLDNRPNSPLHF.

This clonotype was observed at least ten times. The chain uses TRBV10-3 and TRBJ2-3; D gene ambiguous. In germline, CDR1 is ENHRY, CDR2 SYGVKD. Trimming removed 7 bases from V and 1 base from J, with 15 bases in between. This CDR3 is 15 amino acids long. This chain's CDR3 is CAIKAHLSRTDTQYF. The CDR3 DNA is TGTGCCATCAAGGCCCACTTAAGCCGCACAGATACGCAGTATTTT.

Turning to this clonotype: One junction end does not reproduce the germline sequence, and a read error may be involved. The V call is TRBV28, the J call TRBJ2-7; no firm D call. The CDR3 is 11 residues long. CDR1 MDHEN and CDR2 SYDVKM come from the germline V gene. The CDR3 DNA sequence: TGTGCCGGCAGTTTCCGGAATGAGCAGTACTTC. This translates into CAGSFRNEQYF.

This clonotype was picked up many times. Its ends do not fully match the called genes, so a read error is possible. The chain uses TRBV11-2 and TRBJ2-4; either TRBD1 or TRBD2 may fit D (5 bases each). Per the germline V gene, CDR1 is SGHAT and CDR2 is FQNNGV. This CDR3 comprises 13 residues. The CDR3 sequence: CASSLAGTDFVDF. In nucleotides, the CDR3 is TGTGCCAGCAGCTTAGCAGGGACCGATTTCGTAGACTTC.

This clonotype was counted many times. The chain employs TRBV24-1 and TRBJ1-5; D is perhaps TRBD1 (6 bases). This CDR3 is built from 14 residues. Per germline, CDR1 KGHDR and CDR2 SFDVKD. V gave up 2 bases and J gave up 6 bases, with 10 bases separating them. CDR3 in DNA: TGTGCCACCAGTGATTACGGGACAAGTCAGCCCCAGCATTTT. It codes for CATSDYGTSQPQHF.

This clonotype came up once. A read error may be the cause here, since a much bigger clone is one base away. The V call is TRBV6-2 or TRBV6-3, the J call TRBJ1-2; D call uncertain. Trimming cost V 4 bases and J 4 bases, with 28 bases left between them. Germline V lookup: CDR1 MNHEY, CDR2 SVGEGT. CDR3 length equals 19 residues. The CDR3: CASSFQRRGHNSMTYGYTF. The CDR3 DNA reads TGTGCCAGCAGTTTCCAAAGGCGGGGTCACAACTCCATGACCTATGGCTACACCTTC.

This clonotype was seen many times. Here the CDR3 reads CATLLAGVSDTQYF. CDR3 sequence (DNA): TGTGCCACATTACTAGCGGGAGTCTCAGATACGCAGTATTTT. The chain is built from TRBV6-1 and TRBJ2-3; TRBD2 agrees at 11 bases. V was clipped by 10 bases and J by 4 bases; unmatched bases: 7. Per germline, CDR1 MNHNS and CDR2 SASEGT. The CDR3 is 14 amino acids.

This clonotype was observed many times. The CDR3 sequence: CASSTGLAAETQYF. As DNA, the CDR3 is TGTGCCAGCTCCACAGGACTAGCGGCAGAGACCCAGTACTTC. This chain joins TRBV2 and TRBJ2-5; 10 bases are shared with TRBD2. The germline V gene encodes CDR1 SNHLY and CDR2 FYNNEI. The ends lost 8 bases at V and 4 bases at J; junction bases unmatched: 7. The CDR3 covers 14 residues.

In its sample, this clonotype was seen many times. CDR3 protein: CASSEWGTGGANEQFF. The CDR3 nucleotides are TGTGCCAGCAGTGAATGGGGGACAGGAGGGGCTAATGAGCAGTTCTTC. V usage is TRBV25-1 and J usage is TRBJ2-1, with 8 bases aligning to TRBD1. J lost 7 bases, V lost 1 base, and 9 bases had no gene match. The CDR3 runs 16 residues. Germline CDR1 reads MGHDK; CDR2 reads SYGVNS.

This clonotype was seen many times. The chain recombines TRBV28 with TRBJ1-2; TRBD1 matches 7 bases. CDR3 size: 15 residues. CDR1 is MDHEN, CDR2 SYDVKM, per germline. Trimming at V came to 2 bases and at J to 9 bases, leaving 12 bases not matched to a gene. The CDR3 loop is CASSLDTGAIQRYTF. Here the CDR3 DNA reads TGTGCCAGCAGTTTAGATACAGGGGCCATACAGCGCTACACCTTC.

The chain carries TRBV5-1 and TRBJ2-3; 15 nucleotides align to TRBD2. V dropped 4 bases and J dropped 2; count of bases not matched to a gene: 5. CDR3 length: 17 amino acids. Germline loops: CDR1 SGHRS, CDR2 YFSETQ. The DNA for the CDR3 is TGCGCCAGCAGCGCGGGACTAGCGGGAGGCCTCACAGATACGCAGTATTTT. It translates to CASSAGLAGGLTDTQYF.

This clonotype has at least ten counts. The rearrangement links TRBV3-1 to TRBJ2-3; D not resolved. The CDR3 length is 13 residues. V was pared by 5 bases and J by 3 bases, with 9 bases between. The germline V gene encodes CDR1 LGHDT and CDR2 YNNKEL (reference sequence). The CDR3, as DNA: TGTGCCAGCAGCGCCCTGGGAACAGATACGCAGTATTTT. Its protein product is CASSALGTDTQYF.

The J gene is TRBJ2-3, the V gene TRBV5-1; TRBD1 might be the D (5 bases). Trimming took 1 base from V and 5 from J, leaving 14 bases between them. CDR3 length: 15 amino acids. CDR1 and CDR2 (germline): SGHRS, YFSETQ. The CDR3 DNA follows: TGCGCCAGCAGCTTGCCAGCGAGAAGGGGAGATACGCAGTATTTT. The encoded protein is CASSLPARRGDTQYF.

This clonotype was counted many times. V and J are TRBV9 and TRBJ1-3; D is unresolved. The CDR3 extends over 16 amino acids. V was pared by 0 bases and J by 4 bases, with 14 bases between. In germline, CDR1 is SGDLS, CDR2 YYNGEE. The CDR3 is CASSVAIYPAGNTIYF. The CDR3 DNA follows: TGTGCCAGCAGCGTAGCTATCTACCCAGCAGGAAACACCATATATTTT.

This clonotype has ten or more counts. The germline gene is not matched at one end of the junction; a read error may be the cause. This chain connects TRBV11-2 to TRBJ2-3, with 7 bases matching TRBD2. The germline V gene encodes CDR1 SGHAT and CDR2 FQNNGV. This CDR3 spans 15 amino acids. The CDR3 bases are TGTGTCAGCAGCGATCGCGGGAGAGAGGCAGATACGCAGTATTTT. Translating gives CVSSDRGREADTQYF.

In its sample, this clonotype was seen a few times. The genes are TRBV6-5 and TRBJ2-7; TRBD1 matches 9 bases. There are 16 residues in the CDR3. Looked up from germline, CDR1 is MNHEY and CDR2 is SVGAGI. V shed 2 bases, J shed 3 bases, and the junction held 8 bases outside the gene matches. In DNA form, the CDR3 reads TGTGCCAGCAGTTACATAAGGGGGACAGGGCTCTACGAGCAGTACTTC. Its translation is CASSYIRGTGLYEQYF.

This clonotype was recorded at least ten times. The genes are TRBV12-3 or TRBV12-4 and TRBJ1-3; the D is unclear. This CDR3 is 12 amino acids long. V lost 3 bases and J lost 2, with 2 bases in between. The CDR3 here is CASSFPGNTIYF. CDR3 DNA: TGTGCCAGCAGTTTTCCTGGAAACACCATATATTTT.

Many counts were recorded for this clonotype. Sequence at one end of the junction differs from germline and may be a read error. The rearrangement links TRBV18 to TRBJ2-3; 9 bases map to TRBD2. CDR1 KGHSH and CDR2 LQKENI come from the germline V gene. The CDR3 loop spans 14 amino acids. The CDR3 nucleotides read TGTGCCAGCTCACCACCGCGTCAGCGGGAGGATCTGAATTTT. As protein: CASSPPRQREDLNF.

This clonotype was seen ten or more times. This chain connects TRBV28 to TRBJ1-1; D uncertain. The germline V gene has CDR1 MDHEN and CDR2 SYDVKM. Trimming removed 5 bases from V and 6 bases from J, with 16 bases in between. The CDR3 has 14 residues. The DNA for the CDR3 is TGTGCCAGCAGTCCAGCCCGGGAGCGGGCTGAAGCTTTCTTT. Translated, it gives CASSPARERAEAFF.

This clonotype was picked up many times. This chain connects TRBV30 to TRBJ2-7; D uncertain. Germline CDR1 is GTSNPN and CDR2 is SVGIG (reference sequence). V was cut by 3 bases and J by 2 bases, with 11 bases left in between. This CDR3 has 13 amino acids. CDR3 nucleotides: TGTGCCTGGAGCCCCAGGCCCGCCTACGAGCAGTACTTC. It is translated as CAWSPRPAYEQYF.

This clonotype is termed medium-sized. This chain links TRBV15 with TRBJ1-4; 8 nucleotides agree with TRBD1. The CDR3 is 14 amino acids. Germline CDR1 is LNHNV and CDR2 is YYDKDF (reference sequence). J gave up 8 bases and V 1 base, and 3 bases lay outside the gene matches. The CDR3: CATSRVQGAEKLFF. The CDR3 DNA follows: TGTGCCACCAGCAGAGTGCAGGGGGCAGAAAAACTGTTTTTT.

On this clonotype itself: Possible read error: a much larger clone is one base away. CDR3 in DNA: TGTGCCAGCTCATCCCGACAGGGGGTGGATGGCTACACCTTC. It is translated as CASSSRQGVDGYTF. J is TRBJ1-2 and V is TRBV18, with 9 bases aligning to TRBD1. V trimming: 5 bases; J trimming: 6 bases; junction bases outside the gene matches: 7. The CDR3 covers 14 residues. The germline gives CDR1 KGHSH, CDR2 LQKENI.

This clonotype was seen a few times. The J gene is TRBJ2-5, the V gene TRBV28; either TRBD1 or TRBD2 may fit D (5 bases each). The germline V and J ends were trimmed by 5 bases and 0 bases, with 13 bases remaining between them. There are 15 residues in the CDR3. Germline V gene sequence: CDR1 MDHEN, CDR2 SYDVKM. In DNA form, the CDR3 reads TGTGCCAGCAGTCAACCGGGACGGAACCAAGAGACCCAGTACTTC. Residues: CASSQPGRNQETQYF. Full variable domain (rest looked up from reference TRBV28 and TRBJ2-5): DVKVTQSSRYLVKRTGEKVFLECVQDMDHENMFWYRQDPGLGLRLIYFSYDVKMKEKGDIPEGYSVSREKKERFSLILESASTNQTSMYLCASSQPGRNQETQYFGPGTRLLVL.

At least ten counts were recorded for this clonotype. The gene calls are TRBV20-1 and TRBJ2-7; 9 nucleotides match TRBD2. The CDR3 runs 12 residues. V was pared by 6 bases and J by 4 bases, with 4 bases of the junction left unmatched. Per the germline V gene, CDR1 is DFQATT and CDR2 is SNEGSKA (reference sequence). This chain's CDR3 is CSASGLAYEQYF. CDR3 DNA: TGCAGTGCCTCTGGACTAGCGTACGAGCAGTACTTC.

At least ten counts were recorded for this clonotype. The chain recombines TRBV5-1 with TRBJ2-3, with 7 bases lining up with TRBD2. From germline, CDR1 is SGHRS and CDR2 YFSETQ. J gave up 5 bases and V 9 bases, and 12 bases lay outside the gene matches. This CDR3 is built from 14 residues. CDR3 sequence (DNA): TGCGCCATCCAACAGCTAGCGGCTGAAGATACGCAGTATTTT. It encodes CAIQQLAAEDTQYF.

CDR3 nucleotides: TGTGCCTGGAGTGTATTACAGTCTGGGGCCAACGTCCTGACTTTC. Protein product: CAWSVLQSGANVLTF. The rearrangement uses TRBV30 and TRBJ2-6; no firm D call. Germline CDR1 GTSNPN, CDR2 SVGIG (reference sequence). Trimming removed 0 bases at V and 1 base at J, with 7 bases between. The CDR3 loop spans 15 amino acids.